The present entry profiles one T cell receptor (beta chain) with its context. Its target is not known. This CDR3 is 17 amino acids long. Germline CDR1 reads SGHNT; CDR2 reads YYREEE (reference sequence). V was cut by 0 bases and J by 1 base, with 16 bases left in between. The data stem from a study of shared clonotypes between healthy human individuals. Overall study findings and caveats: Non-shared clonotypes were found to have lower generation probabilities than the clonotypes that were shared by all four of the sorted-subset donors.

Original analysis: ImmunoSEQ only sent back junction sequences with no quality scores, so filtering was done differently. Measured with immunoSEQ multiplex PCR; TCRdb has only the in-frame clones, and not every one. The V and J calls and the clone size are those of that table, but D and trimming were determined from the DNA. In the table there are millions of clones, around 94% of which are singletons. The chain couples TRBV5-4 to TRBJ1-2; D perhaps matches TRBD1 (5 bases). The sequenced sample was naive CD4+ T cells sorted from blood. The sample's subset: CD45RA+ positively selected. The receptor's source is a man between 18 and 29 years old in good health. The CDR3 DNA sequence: TGTGCCAGCAGCTTGGGTCCAGGAGGGGCATTTAACTATGGCTACACCTTC. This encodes CASSLGPGGAFNYGYTF.